This T cell receptor beta chain was captured in a study of technical replicates of blood from a few donors (dated by TCRdb to the late 2010s). Library prep was done by the immunoSEQ multiplex PCR assay. This is the immuneACCESS table as TCRdb keeps it, with only in-frame sequences that have V and J called. A part of the clones is gone; compared with another copy, unresolved V genes explain less than half, and the rest is unexplained. This sample gives some 80,000 clones in total; about 97% of them show up just once. About 0.29% of the sample belongs to the ten largest clones. Trimming at the junction amounts to 4 bases on V and 1 base on J, and the germline ends lie 11 bases apart. From a lookup of the germline V gene, CDR1 and CDR2 are SGHRS and YFSETQ. The CDR3 goes from the cysteine to the phenylalanine over 15 residues. Left in the record is the CDR3 DNA by itself, 45 bases read in frame from the first base.

Turning to this clone: The antigen it recognizes is unknown. No quality values exist for individual bases; no much larger clone is one base distant.

The clonotype was recovered from a human donor in good health. In this chain, TRBV5-1 is recombined with TRBJ1-4; no D gene call is confident. Sequencing input: T cells isolated from PBMCs. The CDR3 protein sequence reads: CASSPYGETNEKLFF. The nucleotide sequence reads TGCGCCAGCAGCCCCTACGGGGAAACTAATGAAAAACTGTTTTTT.